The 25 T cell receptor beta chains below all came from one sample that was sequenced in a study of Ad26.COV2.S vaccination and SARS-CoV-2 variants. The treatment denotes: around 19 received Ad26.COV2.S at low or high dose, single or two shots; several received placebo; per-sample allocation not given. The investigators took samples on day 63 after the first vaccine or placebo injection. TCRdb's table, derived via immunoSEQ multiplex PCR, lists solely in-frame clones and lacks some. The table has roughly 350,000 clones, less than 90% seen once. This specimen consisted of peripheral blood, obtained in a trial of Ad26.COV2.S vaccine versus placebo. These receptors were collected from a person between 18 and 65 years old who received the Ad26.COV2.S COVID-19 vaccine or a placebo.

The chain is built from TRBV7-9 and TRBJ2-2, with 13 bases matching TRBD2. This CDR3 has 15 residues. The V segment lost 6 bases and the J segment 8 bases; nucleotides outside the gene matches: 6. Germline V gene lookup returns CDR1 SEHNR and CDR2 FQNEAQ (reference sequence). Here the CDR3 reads CASRRTSGGVGELFF. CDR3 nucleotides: TGTGCCAGCAGAAGGACTAGCGGGGGAGTAGGGGAGCTGTTTTTT.

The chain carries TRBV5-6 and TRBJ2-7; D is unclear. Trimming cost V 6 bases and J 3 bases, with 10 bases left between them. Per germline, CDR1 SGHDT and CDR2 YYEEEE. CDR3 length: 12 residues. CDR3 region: CASTKNNYEQYF. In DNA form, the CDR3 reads TGTGCCAGCACCAAGAATAACTACGAGCAGTACTTC.

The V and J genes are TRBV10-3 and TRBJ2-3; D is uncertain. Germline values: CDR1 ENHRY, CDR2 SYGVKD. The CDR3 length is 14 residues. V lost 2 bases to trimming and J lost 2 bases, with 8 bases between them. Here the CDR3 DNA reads TGTGCCATCAGTGAGAACTCCGTCACAGATACGCAGTATTTT. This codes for CAISENSVTDTQYF.

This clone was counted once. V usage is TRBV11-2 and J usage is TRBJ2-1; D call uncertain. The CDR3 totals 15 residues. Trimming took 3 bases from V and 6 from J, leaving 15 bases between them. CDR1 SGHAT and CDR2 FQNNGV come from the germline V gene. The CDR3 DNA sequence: TGTGCCAGCAGCTTCCAGAGTGGGGTGATCAATGAGCAGTTCTTC. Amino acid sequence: CASSFQSGVINEQFF. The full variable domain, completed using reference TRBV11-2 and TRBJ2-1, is EAGVAQSPRYKIIEKRQSVAFWCNPISGHATLYWYQQILGQGPKLLIQFQNNGVVDDSQLPKDRFSAERLKGVDSTLKIQPAKLEDSAVYLCASSFQSGVINEQFFGPGTRLTVL.

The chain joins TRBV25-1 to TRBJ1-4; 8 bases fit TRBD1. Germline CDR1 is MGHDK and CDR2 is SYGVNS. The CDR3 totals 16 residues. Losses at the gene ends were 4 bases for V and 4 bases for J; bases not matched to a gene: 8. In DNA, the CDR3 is TGTGCCAGCAGTGGCCTAGGGACAGGTCATAATGAAAAACTGTTTTTT. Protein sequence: CASSGLGTGHNEKLFF.

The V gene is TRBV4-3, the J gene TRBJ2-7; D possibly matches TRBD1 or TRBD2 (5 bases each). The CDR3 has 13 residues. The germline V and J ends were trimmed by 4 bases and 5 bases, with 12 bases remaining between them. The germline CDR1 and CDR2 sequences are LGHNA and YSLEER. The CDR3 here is CASSPGTWDEQYF. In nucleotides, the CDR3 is TGCGCCAGCAGCCCCGGGACCTGGGACGAGCAGTACTTC.

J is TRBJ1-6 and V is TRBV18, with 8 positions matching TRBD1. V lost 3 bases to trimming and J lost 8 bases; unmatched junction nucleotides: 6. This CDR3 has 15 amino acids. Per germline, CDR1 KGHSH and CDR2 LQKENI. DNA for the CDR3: TGTGCCAGCTCACCCCAGACAGGGGTCGATTCACCCCTCCACTTT. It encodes CASSPQTGVDSPLHF.

The CDR3 DNA reads TGTGCCAGCAGCTTGGGACAGGGACGCTGGTCCACTGAAGCTTTCTTT. It yields the protein CASSLGQGRWSTEAFF. V and J are TRBV5-4 and TRBJ1-1; 7 positions agree with TRBD1. V lost 0 bases, J lost 4 bases, and 9 bases stayed unmatched. The germline CDR1 and CDR2 sequences are SGHNT and YYREEE (reference sequence). This CDR3 is 16 amino acids long. Complete variable domain (other parts from reference TRBV5-4 and TRBJ1-1): ETGVTQSPTHLIKTRGQQVTLRCSSQSGHNTVSWYQQALGQGPQFIFQYYREEENGRGNFPPRFSGLQFPNYSSELNVNALELDDSALYLCASSLGQGRWSTEAFFGQGTRLTVV.

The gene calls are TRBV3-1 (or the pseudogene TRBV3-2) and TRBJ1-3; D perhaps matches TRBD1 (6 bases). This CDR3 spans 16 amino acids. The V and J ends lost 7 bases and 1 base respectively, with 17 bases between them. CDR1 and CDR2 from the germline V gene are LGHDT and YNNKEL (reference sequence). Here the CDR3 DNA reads TGTGCCAGCACCTCGGGGGGGCTCGGGTCTGGAAACACCATATATTTT. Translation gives CASTSGGLGSGNTIYF.

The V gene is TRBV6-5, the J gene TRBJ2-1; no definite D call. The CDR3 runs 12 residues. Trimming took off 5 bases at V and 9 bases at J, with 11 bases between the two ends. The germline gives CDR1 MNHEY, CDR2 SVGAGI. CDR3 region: CASSPSLGEQFF. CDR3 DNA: TGTGCCAGCAGTCCCAGCCTGGGTGAGCAGTTCTTC.

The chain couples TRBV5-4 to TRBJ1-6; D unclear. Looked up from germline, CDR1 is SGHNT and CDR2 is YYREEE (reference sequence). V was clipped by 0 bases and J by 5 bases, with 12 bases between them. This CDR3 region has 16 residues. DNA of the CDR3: TGTGCCAGCAGCTTGGCCGAGGAATGGAATAATTCACCCCTCCACTTT. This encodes CASSLAEEWNNSPLHF.

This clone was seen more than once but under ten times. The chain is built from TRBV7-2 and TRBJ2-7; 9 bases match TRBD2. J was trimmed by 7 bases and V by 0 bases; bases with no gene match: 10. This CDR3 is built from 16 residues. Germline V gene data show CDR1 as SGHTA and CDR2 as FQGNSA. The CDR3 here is CASSLAIGLAHGEQYF. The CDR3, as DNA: TGTGCCAGCAGCTTAGCCATAGGACTAGCGCACGGGGAGCAGTACTTC.

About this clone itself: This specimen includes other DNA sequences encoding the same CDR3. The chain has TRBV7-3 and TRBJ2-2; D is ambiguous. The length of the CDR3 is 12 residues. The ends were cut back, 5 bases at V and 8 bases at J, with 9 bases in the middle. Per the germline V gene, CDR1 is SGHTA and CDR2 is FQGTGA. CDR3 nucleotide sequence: TGTGCCAGCAGCAGTTCGACAGGGGAGCTGTTTTTT. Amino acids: CASSSSTGELFF.

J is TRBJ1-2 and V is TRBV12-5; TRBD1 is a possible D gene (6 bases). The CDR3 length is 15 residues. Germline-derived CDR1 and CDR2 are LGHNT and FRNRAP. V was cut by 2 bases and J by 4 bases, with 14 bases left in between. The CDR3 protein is CASGLPDSDSYGYTF. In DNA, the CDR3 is TGTGCTAGTGGTTTGCCCGATTCGGACAGCTATGGCTACACCTTC.

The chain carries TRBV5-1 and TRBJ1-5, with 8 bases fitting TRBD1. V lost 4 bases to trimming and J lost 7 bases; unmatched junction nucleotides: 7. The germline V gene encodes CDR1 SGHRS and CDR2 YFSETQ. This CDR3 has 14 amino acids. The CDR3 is CASSEGQGGQPQHF. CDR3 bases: TGCGCCAGCAGCGAAGGACAGGGTGGGCAGCCCCAGCATTTT.

CDR3 DNA sequence: TGTGCCAGCAGCTCGGCAGGGGCCGCAGATACGCAGTATTTT. This codes for CASSSAGAADTQYF. The gene calls are TRBV7-9 and TRBJ2-3; a weak D match, TRBD1 (6 bases). The V end was cut by 4 bases, the J end by 4 bases, with 12 bases between. CDR1 and CDR2 (germline): SEHNR, FQNEAQ (reference sequence). The CDR3 is made up of 14 amino acids.

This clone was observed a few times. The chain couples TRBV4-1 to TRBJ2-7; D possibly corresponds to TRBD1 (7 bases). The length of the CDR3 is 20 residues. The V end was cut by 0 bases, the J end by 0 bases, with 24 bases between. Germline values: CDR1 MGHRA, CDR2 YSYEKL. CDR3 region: CASSQERGDQTGAGSYEQYF. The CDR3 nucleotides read TGCGCCAGCAGCCAAGAGAGGGGGGATCAAACAGGGGCCGGCTCCTACGAGCAGTACTTC.

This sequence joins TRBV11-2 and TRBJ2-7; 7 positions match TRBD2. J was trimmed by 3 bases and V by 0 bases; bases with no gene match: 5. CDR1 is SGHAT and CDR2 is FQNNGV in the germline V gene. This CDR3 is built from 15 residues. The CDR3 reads CASSLERTRYYEQYF. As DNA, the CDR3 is TGTGCCAGCAGCTTAGAACGGACTAGGTACTACGAGCAGTACTTC. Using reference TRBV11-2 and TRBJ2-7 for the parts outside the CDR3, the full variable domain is EAGVAQSPRYKIIEKRQSVAFWCNPISGHATLYWYQQILGQGPKLLIQFQNNGVVDDSQLPKDRFSAERLKGVDSTLKIQPAKLEDSAVYLCASSLERTRYYEQYFGPGTRLTVT.

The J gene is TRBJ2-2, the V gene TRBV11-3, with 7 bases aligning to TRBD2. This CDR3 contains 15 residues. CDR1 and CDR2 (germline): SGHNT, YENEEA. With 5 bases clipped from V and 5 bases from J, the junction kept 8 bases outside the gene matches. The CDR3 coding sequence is TGTGCCAGCAGCCAACGGGGGGTTGGTACCGGGGAGCTGTTTTTT. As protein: CASSQRGVGTGELFF.

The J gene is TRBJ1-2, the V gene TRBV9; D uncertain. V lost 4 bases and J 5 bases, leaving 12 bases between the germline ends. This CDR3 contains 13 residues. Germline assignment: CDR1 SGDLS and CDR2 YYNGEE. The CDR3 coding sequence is TGTGCCAGCAGCTTCGATCGGGAATATGGCTACACCTTC. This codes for CASSFDREYGYTF.

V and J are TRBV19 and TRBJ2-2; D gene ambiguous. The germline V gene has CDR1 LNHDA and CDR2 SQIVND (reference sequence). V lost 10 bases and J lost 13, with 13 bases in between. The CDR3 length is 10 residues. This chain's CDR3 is CATNSGGLFF. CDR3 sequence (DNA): TGTGCCACTAACTCCGGCGGGCTGTTTTTT.

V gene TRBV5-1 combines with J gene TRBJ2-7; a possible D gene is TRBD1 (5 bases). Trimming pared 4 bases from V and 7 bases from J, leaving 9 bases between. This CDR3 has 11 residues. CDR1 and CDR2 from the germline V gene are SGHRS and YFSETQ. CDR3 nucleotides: TGCGCCAGCAGCGCTGACAGAGAGCAGTACTTC. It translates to CASSADREQYF.

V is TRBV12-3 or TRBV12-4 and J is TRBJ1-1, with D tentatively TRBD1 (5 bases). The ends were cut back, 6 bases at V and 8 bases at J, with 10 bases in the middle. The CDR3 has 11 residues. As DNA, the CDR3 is TGTGCCAGCAGGGGGGGTTCCGAAGCTTTCTTT. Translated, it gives CASRGGSEAFF.

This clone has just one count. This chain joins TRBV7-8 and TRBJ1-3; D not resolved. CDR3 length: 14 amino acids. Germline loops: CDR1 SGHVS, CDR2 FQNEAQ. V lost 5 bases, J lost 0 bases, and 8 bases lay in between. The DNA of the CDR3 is TGTGCCAGCAGCCGGGCCCCCTCTGGAAACACCATATATTTT. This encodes CASSRAPSGNTIYF.

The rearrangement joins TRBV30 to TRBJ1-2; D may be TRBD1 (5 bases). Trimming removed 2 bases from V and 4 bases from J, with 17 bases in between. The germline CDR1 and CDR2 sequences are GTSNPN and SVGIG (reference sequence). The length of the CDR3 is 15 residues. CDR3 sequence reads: CAWSNMATGAYGYTF. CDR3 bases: TGTGCCTGGAGTAATATGGCAACAGGTGCCTATGGCTACACCTTC.